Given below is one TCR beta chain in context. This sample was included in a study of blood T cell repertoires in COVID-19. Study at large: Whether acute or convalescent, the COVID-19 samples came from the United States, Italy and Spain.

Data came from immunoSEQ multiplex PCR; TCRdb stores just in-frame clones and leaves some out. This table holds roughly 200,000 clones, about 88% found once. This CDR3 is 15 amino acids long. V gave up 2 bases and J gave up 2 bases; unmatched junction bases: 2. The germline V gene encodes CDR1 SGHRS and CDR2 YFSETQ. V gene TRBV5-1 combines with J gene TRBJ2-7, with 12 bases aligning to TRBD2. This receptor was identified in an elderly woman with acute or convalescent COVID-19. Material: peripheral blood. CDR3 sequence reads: CASSLLAGGPYEQYF. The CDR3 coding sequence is TGCGCCAGCAGCTTACTAGCGGGAGGACCCTACGAGCAGTACTTC.